This T cell receptor beta chain was recovered during a study of CD8+ T cells in alopecia areata. Sorting from PBMCs produced CD4+ and CD8+ T cells. Extracted from the samples, RNA was reverse transcribed into cDNA to serve as the sequencing template. Repertoires were generated with immunoSEQ multiplex PCR, while TCRdb's copy carries only in-frame clones and drops some. The data show 110,000 to 150,000 clones, about 60% seen once. The CDR3 extends over 13 amino acids. Deletions cut 6 bases from V and 1 base from J, with 9 bases between. The sequence came from a human donor with alopecia areata. The source material was CD4+ T cells sorted from blood, sampled at week 0. The genes are TRBV23-1 and TRBJ2-5; D perhaps matches TRBD1 (5 bases). TRBV23-1 is an ORF; its function is uncertain. This CDR3 reads CASRSQVQETQYF. The CDR3 DNA sequence: TGCGCCAGCAGGTCACAGGTCCAAGAGACCCAGTACTTC.